This T cell receptor beta chain was found in a study of blood T cell repertoires in COVID-19. Overall study context: Acute and convalescent COVID-19 specimens originated in the United States, Italy and Spain. The analysed material was cDNA or gDNA that came from T cells, B-cell-depleted T cells, or PBMCs.

Germline CDR1 reads SGHRS; CDR2 reads YFSETQ. The CDR3 length is 14 residues. V gave up 0 bases and J gave up 7 bases, with 11 bases separating them. In the authors' methods: From reference gene primer amplification, estimates of nucleated cell counts were derived. Repertoires were generated with immunoSEQ multiplex PCR, while TCRdb's copy carries only in-frame clones and drops some. V and J calls and clone size follow that table, whereas D and trimming were derived from the DNA. Of tens of thousands of clones detected, under 90% appear once; the ten largest clones hold under 20%. The chain is built from TRBV5-1 and TRBJ2-1, with D perhaps TRBD2 (6 bases). Sequencing used peripheral blood. The TCR comes from a woman of 80 years or more with acute or convalescent COVID-19. CDR3 amino acids: CASSLEVAGNEQFF. The CDR3 nucleotides read TGCGCCAGCAGCTTGGAGGTTGCGGGGAATGAGCAGTTCTTC.